This T cell receptor (beta chain) was sequenced in a study of T cell repertoires in cytomegalovirus infection. Whole-study results and caveats: HLA-C-restricted CMV-specific TCR beta clonotypes were dominant in the ex vivo response.

This clonotype was observed a handful of times. The antigen remains unidentified. In TCRdb, the reads were re-called with MiXCR into one record per CDR3 protein. Among 350,000 to 500,000 distinct CDR3 sequences, 30% to 40% were seen once, and the ten largest hold around 15%. CDR1 and CDR2 (germline): LNHDA, SQIVND (reference sequence). The CDR3 contains 14 residues. V lost 6 bases to trimming and J lost 0 bases, with 9 bases between them. The chain employs TRBV19 and TRBJ2-4, with D unclear. The sequence came from a human donor in good health (CMV status not recorded). Some clones in this sample may be carry-over from other donors' samples. Sequencing was performed on PBMCs. CDR3 loop: CASSFDPAKNIQYF. DNA for the CDR3: TGTGCCAGTAGCTTCGACCCAGCCAAAAACATTCAGTACTTC.